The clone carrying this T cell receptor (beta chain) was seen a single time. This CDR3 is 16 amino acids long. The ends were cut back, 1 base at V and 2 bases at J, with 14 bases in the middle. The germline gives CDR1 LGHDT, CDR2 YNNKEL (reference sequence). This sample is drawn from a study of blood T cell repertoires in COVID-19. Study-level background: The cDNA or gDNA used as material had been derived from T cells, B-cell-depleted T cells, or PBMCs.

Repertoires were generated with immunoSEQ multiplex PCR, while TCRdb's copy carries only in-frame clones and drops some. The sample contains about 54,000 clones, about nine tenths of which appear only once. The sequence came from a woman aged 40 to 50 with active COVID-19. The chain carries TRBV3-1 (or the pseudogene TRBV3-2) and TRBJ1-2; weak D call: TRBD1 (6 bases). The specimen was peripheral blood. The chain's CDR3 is CASSQGWQGTNYGYTF. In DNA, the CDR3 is TGTGCCAGCAGCCAAGGGTGGCAGGGGACGAACTATGGCTACACCTTC.